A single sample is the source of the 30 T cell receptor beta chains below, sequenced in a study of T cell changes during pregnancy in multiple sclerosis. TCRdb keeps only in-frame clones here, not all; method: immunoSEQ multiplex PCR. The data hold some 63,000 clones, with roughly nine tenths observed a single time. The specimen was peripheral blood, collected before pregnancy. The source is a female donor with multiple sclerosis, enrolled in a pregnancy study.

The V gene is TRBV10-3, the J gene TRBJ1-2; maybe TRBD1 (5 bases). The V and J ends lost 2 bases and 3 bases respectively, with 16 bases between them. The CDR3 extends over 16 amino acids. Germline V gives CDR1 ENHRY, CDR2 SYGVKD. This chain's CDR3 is CAISEIPGIGDYGYTF. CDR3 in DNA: TGTGCCATCAGTGAGATCCCAGGGATAGGTGACTATGGCTACACCTTC.

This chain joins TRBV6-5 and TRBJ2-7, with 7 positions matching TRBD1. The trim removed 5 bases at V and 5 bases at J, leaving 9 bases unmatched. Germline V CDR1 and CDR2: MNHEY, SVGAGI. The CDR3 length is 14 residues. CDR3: CASSMLGGLNEQYF. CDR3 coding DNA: TGTGCCAGCAGTATGTTAGGGGGCCTCAACGAGCAGTACTTC.

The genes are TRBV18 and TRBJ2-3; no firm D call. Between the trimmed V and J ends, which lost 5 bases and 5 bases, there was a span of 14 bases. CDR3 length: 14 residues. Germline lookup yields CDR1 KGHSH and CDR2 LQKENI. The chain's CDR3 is CASSFGSGLDTQYF. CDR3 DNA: TGTGCCAGCTCATTCGGGTCTGGTTTAGATACGCAGTATTTT.

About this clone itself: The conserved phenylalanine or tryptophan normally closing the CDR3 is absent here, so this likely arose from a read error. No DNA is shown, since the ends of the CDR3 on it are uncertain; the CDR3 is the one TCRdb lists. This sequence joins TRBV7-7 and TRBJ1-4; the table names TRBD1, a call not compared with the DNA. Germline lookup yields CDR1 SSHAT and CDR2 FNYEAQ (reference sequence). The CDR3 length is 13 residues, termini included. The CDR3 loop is CASSDRGGPIFWI.

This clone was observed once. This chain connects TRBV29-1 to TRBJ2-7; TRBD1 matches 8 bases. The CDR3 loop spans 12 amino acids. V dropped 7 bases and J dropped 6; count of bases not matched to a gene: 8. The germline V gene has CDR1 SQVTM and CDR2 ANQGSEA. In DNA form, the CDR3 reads TGCAGCGGGGGACAGGTGGTTGGCGAGCAGTACTTC. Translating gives CSGGQVVGEQYF.

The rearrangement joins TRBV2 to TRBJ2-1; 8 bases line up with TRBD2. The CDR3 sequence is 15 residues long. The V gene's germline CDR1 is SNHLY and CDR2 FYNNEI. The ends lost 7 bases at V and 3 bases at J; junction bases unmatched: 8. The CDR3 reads CASKDRGGIYNEQFF. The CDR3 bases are TGTGCCAGCAAAGACCGGGGGGGAATCTACAATGAGCAGTTCTTC.

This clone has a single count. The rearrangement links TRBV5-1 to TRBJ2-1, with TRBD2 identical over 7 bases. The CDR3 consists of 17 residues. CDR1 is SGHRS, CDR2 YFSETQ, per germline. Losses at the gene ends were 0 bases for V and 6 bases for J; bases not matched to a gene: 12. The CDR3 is CASSLDLYPPGGNEQFF. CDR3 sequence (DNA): TGCGCCAGCAGCTTGGATTTGTACCCCCCGGGAGGCAATGAGCAGTTCTTC.

The CDR3 sequence: CASTGAGVANQPQHF. The CDR3, as DNA: TGTGCCAGTACGGGAGCCGGGGTCGCCAATCAGCCCCAGCATTTT. This chain joins TRBV19 and TRBJ1-5; no clear D. The CDR3 runs to 15 residues. Per germline, CDR1 LNHDA and CDR2 SQIVND (reference sequence). The V gene lost 7 bases and the J gene lost 3 bases, with 16 bases spanning the gap.

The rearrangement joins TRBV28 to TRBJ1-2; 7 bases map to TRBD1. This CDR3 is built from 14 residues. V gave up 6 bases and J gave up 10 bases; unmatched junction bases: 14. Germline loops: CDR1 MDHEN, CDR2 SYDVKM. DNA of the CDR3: TGTGCCAGCAGCAAACAGGGGAACGCTATTGACTACACCTTC. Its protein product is CASSKQGNAIDYTF.

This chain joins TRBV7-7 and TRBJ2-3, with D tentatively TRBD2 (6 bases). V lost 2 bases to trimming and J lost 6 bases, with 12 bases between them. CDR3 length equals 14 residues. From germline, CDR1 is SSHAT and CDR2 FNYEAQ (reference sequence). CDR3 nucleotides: TGTGCCAGCAGCTTAACCGGGGGTGTGGATACGCAGTATTTT. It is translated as CASSLTGGVDTQYF.

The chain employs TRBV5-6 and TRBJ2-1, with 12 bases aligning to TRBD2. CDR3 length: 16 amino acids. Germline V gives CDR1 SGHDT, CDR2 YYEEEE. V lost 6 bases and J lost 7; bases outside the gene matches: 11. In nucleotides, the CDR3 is TGTGCCAGCACCCCCGGACTAGCGGGGCGTGGGAATGAGCAGTTCTTC. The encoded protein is CASTPGLAGRGNEQFF.

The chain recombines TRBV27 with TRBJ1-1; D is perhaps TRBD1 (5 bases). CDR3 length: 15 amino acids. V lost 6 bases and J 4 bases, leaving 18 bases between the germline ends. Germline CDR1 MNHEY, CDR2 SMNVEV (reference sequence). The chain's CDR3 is CASSPQWSRGTEAFF. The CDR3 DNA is TGTGCCAGCAGCCCACAGTGGTCTAGGGGCACTGAAGCTTTCTTT.

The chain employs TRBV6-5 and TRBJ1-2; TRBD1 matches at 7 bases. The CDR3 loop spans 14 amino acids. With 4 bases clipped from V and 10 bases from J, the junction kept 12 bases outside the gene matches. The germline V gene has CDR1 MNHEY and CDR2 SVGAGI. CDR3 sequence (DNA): TGTGCCAGCAGTTCCCCGACAGGGAACCCTTACTACACCTTC. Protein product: CASSSPTGNPYYTF.

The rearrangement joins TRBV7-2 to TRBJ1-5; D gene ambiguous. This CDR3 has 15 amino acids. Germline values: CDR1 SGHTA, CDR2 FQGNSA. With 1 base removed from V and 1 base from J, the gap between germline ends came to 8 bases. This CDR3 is CASSLGGLSNQPQHF. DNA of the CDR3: TGTGCCAGCAGCTTAGGAGGGCTGAGCAATCAGCCCCAGCATTTT.

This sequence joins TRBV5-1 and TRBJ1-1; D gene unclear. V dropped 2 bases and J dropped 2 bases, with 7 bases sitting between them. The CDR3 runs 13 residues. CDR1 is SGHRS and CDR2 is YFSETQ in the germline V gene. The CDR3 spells CASSLTTNTEAFF. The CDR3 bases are TGCGCCAGCAGCTTAACGACAAACACTGAAGCTTTCTTT.

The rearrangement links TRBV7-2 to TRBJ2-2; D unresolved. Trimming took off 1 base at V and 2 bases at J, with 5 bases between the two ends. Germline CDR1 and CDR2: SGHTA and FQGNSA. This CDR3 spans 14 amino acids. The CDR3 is CASSLVSNTGELFF. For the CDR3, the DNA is TGTGCCAGCAGCTTAGTTTCAAACACCGGGGAGCTGTTTTTT.

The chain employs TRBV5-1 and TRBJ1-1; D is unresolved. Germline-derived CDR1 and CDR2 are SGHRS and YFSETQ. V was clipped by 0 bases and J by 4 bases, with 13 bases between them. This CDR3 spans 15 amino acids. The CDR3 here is CASSLAPGMGTEAFF. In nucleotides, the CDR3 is TGCGCCAGCAGCTTGGCGCCGGGGATGGGCACTGAAGCTTTCTTT. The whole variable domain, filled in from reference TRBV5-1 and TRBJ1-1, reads KAGVTQTPRYLIKTRGQQVTLSCSPISGHRSVSWYQQTPGQGLQFLFEYFSETQRNKGNFPGRFSGRQFSNSRSEMNVSTLELGDSALYLCASSLAPGMGTEAFFGQGTRLTVV.

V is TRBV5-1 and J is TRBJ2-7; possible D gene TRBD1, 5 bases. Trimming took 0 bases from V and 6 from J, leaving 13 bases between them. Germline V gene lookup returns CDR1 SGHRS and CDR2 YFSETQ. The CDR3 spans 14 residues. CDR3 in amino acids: CASSLEAIRGEQYF. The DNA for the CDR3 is TGCGCCAGCAGCTTGGAGGCTATAAGGGGCGAGCAGTACTTC.

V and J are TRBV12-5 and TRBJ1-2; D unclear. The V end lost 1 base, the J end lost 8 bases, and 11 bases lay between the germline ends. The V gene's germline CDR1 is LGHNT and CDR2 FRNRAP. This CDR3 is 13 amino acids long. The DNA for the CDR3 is TGTGCTAGTGGTTTGGCCGGGATCAAAGGCTACACCTTC. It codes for CASGLAGIKGYTF. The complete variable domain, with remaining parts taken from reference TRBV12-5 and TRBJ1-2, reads DARVTQTPRHKVTEMGQEVTMRCQPILGHNTVFWYRQTMMQGLELLAYFRNRAPLDDSGMPKDRFSAEMPDATLATLKIQPSEPRDSAVYFCASGLAGIKGYTFGSGTRLTVV.

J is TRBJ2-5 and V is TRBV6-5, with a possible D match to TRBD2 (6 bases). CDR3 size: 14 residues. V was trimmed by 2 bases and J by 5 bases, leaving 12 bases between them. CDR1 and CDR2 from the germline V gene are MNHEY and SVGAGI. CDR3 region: CASSYGRGGETQYF. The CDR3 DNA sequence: TGTGCCAGCAGTTACGGGCGGGGCGGTGAGACCCAGTACTTC.

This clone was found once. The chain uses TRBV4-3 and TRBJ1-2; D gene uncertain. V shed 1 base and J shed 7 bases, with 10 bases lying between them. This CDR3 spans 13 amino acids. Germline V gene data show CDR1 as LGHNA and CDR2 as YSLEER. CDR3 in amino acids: CASSQGRVGGYTF. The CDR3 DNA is TGCGCCAGCAGCCAAGGACGGGTTGGTGGCTACACCTTC.

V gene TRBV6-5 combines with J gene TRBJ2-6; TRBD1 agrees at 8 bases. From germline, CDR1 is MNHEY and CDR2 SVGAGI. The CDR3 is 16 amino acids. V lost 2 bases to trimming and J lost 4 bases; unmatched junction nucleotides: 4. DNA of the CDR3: TGTGCCAGCAGTTACGGACAGGGTTACGGGGCCAACGTCCTGACTTTC. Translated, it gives CASSYGQGYGANVLTF.

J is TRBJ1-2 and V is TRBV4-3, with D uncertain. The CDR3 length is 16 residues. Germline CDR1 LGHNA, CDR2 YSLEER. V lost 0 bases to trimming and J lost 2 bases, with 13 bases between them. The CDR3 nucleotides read TGCGCCAGCAGCCAAGATGATACCCTCGGGAACTATGGCTACACCTTC. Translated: CASSQDDTLGNYGYTF.

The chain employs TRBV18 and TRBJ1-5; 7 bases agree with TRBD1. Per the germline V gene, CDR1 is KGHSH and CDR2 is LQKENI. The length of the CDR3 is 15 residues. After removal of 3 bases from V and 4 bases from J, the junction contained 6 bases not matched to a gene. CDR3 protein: CASSPTGAPNQPQHF. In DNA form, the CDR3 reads TGTGCCAGCTCACCCACAGGGGCTCCGAATCAGCCCCAGCATTTT.

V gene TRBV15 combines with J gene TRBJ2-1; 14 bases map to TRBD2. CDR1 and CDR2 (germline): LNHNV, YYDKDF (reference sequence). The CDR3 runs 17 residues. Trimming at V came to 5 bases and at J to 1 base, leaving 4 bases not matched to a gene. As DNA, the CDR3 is TGTGCCACCAGCTCTCGGACTAGCGGGGGGTCCTACAATGAGCAGTTCTTC. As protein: CATSSRTSGGSYNEQFF. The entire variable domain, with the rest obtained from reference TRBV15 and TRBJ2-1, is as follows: DAMVIQNPRYQVTQFGKPVTLSCSQTLNHNVMYWYQQKSSQAPKLLFHYYDKDFNNEADTPDNFQSRRPNTSFCFLDIRSPGLGDTAMYLCATSSRTSGGSYNEQFFGPGTRLTVL.

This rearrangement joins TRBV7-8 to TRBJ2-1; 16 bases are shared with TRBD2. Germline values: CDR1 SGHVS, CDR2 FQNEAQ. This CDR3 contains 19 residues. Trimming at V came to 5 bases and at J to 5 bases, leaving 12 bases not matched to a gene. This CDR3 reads CASSPWGLAGGGLNNEQFF. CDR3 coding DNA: TGTGCCAGCAGCCCCTGGGGACTAGCGGGGGGGGGCCTAAACAATGAGCAGTTCTTC.

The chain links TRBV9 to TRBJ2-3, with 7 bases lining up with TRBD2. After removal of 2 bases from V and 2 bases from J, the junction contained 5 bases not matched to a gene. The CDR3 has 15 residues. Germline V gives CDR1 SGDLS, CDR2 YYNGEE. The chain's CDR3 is CASSVRAGTTDTQYF. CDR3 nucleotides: TGTGCCAGCAGCGTGCGAGCGGGGACCACAGATACGCAGTATTTT.

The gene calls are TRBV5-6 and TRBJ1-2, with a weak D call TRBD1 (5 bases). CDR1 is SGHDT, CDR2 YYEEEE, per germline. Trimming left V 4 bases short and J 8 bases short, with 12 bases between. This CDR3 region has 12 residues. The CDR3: CASSRREVGYTF. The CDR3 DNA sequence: TGTGCCAGCAGCCGCAGGGAAGTCGGCTACACCTTC.

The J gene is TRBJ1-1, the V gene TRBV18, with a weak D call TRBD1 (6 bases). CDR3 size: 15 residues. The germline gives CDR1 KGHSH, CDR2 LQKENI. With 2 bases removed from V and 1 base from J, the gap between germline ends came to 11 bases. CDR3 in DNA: TGTGCCAGCTCACCAGACCCGGGACAGAACACTGAAGCTTTCTTT. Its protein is CASSPDPGQNTEAFF.

In DNA form, the CDR3 reads TGTGCCAGCAGCCCCACTCGGTGGACAGAGACGAATCAGCCCCAGCATTTT. Translation gives CASSPTRWTETNQPQHF. The chain carries TRBV7-2 and TRBJ1-5; D possibly corresponds to TRBD1 (6 bases). Trimming pared 5 bases from V and 4 bases from J, leaving 21 bases between. This CDR3 spans 17 amino acids. Germline V gene data show CDR1 as SGHTA and CDR2 as FQGNSA.